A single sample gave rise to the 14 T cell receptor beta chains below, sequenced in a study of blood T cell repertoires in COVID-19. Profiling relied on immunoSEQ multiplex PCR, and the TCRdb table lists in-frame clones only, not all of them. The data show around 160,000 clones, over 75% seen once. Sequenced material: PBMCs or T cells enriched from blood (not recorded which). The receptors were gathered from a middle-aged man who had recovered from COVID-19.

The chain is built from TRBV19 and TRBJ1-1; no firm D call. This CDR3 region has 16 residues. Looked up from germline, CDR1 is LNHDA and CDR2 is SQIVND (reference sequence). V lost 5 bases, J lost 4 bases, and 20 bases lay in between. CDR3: CASSAGISLPTTEAFF. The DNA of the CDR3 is TGTGCCAGTAGTGCGGGGATTTCGTTACCCACCACTGAAGCTTTCTTT.

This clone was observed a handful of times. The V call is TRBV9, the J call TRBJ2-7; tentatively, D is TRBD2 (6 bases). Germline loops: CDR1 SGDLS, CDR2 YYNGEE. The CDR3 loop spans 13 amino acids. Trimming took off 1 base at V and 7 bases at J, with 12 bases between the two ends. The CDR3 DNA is TGTGCCAGCAGCGTATTCGGGGGTACGGAGCAGTACTTC. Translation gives CASSVFGGTEQYF.

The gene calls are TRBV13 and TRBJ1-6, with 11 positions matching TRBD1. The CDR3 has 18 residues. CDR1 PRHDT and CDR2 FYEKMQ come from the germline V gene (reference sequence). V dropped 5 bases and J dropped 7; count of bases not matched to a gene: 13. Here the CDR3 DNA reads TGTGCCAGCAGCCCCTTCGGGACAGGGGGGACTGAAAATTCACCCCTCCACTTT. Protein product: CASSPFGTGGTENSPLHF.

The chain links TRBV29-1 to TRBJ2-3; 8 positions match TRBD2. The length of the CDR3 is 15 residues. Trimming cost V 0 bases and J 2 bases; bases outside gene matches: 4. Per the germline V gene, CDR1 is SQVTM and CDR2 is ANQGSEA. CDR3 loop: CSVEESGGNTDTQYF. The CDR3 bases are TGCAGCGTTGAAGAAAGCGGGGGTAACACAGATACGCAGTATTTT.

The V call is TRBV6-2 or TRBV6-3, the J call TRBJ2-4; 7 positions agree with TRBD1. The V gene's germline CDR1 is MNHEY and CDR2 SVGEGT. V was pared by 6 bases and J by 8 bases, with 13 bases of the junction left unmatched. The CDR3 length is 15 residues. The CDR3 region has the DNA TGTGCCAGCAGCGCTACACCGGGACAGTGGGACATTCAGTACTTC. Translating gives CASSATPGQWDIQYF.

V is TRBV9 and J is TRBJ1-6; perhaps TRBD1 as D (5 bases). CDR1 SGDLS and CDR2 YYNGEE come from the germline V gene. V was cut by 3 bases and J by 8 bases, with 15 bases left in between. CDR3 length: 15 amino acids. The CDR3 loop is CASSAATVVDSPLHF. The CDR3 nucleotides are TGTGCCAGCAGCGCTGCGACAGTAGTAGATTCACCCCTCCACTTT.

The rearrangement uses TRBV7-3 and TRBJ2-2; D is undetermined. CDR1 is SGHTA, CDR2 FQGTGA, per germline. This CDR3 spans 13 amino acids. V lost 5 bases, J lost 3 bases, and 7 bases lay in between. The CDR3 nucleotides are TGTGCCAGCAGCCCCTCCTACACCGGGGAGCTGTTTTTT. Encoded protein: CASSPSYTGELFF.

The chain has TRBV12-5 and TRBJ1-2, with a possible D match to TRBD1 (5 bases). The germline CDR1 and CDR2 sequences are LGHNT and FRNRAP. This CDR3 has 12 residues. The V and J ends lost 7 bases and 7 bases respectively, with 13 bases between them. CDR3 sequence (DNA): TGTGCTAGTGAGACCTTCAGGGTTGGCTACACCTTC. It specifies CASETFRVGYTF.

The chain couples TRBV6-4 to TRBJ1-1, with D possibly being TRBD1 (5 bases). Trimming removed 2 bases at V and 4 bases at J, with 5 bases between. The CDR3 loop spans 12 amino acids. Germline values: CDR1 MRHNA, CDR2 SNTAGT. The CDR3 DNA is TGTGCCAGCAGTGACAGGGGCACTGAAGCTTTCTTT. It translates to CASSDRGTEAFF.

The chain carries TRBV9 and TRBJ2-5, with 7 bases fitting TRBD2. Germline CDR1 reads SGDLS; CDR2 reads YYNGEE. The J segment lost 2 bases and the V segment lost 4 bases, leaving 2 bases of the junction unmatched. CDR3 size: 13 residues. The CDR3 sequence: CASSRGEQETQYF. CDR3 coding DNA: TGTGCCAGCAGCCGGGGGGAACAAGAGACCCAGTACTTC.

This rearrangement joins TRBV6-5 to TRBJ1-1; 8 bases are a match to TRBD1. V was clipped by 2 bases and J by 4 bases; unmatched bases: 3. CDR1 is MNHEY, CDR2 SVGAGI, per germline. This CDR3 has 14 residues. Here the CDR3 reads CASSYAQGATEAFF. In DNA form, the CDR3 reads TGTGCCAGCAGTTACGCCCAGGGGGCCACTGAAGCTTTCTTT.

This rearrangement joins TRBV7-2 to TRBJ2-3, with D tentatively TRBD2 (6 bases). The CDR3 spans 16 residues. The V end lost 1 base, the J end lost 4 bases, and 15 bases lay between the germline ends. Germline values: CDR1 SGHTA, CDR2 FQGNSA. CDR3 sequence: CASSLEAGLAPDTQYF. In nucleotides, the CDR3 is TGTGCCAGCAGCTTAGAGGCCGGCCTAGCGCCAGATACGCAGTATTTT.

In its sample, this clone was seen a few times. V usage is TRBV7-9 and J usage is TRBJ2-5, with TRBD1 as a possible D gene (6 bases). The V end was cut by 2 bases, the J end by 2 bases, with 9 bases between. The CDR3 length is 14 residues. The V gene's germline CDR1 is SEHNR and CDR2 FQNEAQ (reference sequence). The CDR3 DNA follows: TGTGCCAGCAGCTTATCACAGGGACAAGAGACCCAGTACTTC. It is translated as CASSLSQGQETQYF.

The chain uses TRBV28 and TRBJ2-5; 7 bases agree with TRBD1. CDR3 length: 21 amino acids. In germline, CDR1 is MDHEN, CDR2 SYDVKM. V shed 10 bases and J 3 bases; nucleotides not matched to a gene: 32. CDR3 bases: TGTGCCACCCCCAACATCCGTGACAGGGAGCCCCGCTACAAAACTAAAGAGACCCAGTACTTC. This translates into CATPNIRDREPRYKTKETQYF.